Shown below are 30 T cell receptor beta chains from a single sample sequenced in a study of blood T cell repertoires in COVID-19. The protocol was immunoSEQ multiplex PCR, while the TCRdb copy is restricted to in-frame clones and leaves out a portion. The data show about 180,000 clones, about 83% seen once. Sequencing was carried out using peripheral blood. These TCRs come from a human donor in a cohort sampled during active COVID-19.

V usage is TRBV19 and J usage is TRBJ2-1, with TRBD2 matching 8 bases. The V and J ends lost 3 bases and 2 bases, in that order; junction bases with no gene match: 9. CDR3 length: 17 residues. Germline V gene sequence: CDR1 LNHDA, CDR2 SQIVND (reference sequence). The CDR3 protein is CASSIAPGLGPYNEQFF. CDR3 DNA sequence: TGTGCCAGTAGTATCGCGCCGGGACTAGGGCCCTACAATGAGCAGTTCTTC. Full variable domain (missing parts from reference TRBV19 and TRBJ2-1): DGGITQSPKYLFRKEGQNVTLSCEQNLNHDAMYWYRQDPGQGLRLIYYSQIVNDFQKGDIAEGYSVSREKKESFPLTVTSAQKNPTAFYLCASSIAPGLGPYNEQFFGPGTRLTVL.

The V and J genes are TRBV2 and TRBJ2-7, with TRBD2 as a possible D gene (6 bases). This CDR3 contains 14 residues. Germline lookup yields CDR1 SNHLY and CDR2 FYNNEI. Trimming pared 4 bases from V and 3 bases from J, leaving 13 bases between. CDR3 residues: CASSGRDLVYEQYF. The DNA for the CDR3 is TGTGCCAGCAGTGGAAGGGACTTAGTCTACGAGCAGTACTTC.

The rearrangement uses TRBV27 and TRBJ1-2, with TRBD1 matching over 7 bases. V shed 8 bases, J shed 8 bases, and the junction held 26 bases outside the gene matches. This CDR3 is built from 18 residues. Germline loops: CDR1 MNHEY, CDR2 SMNVEV (reference sequence). The CDR3 nucleotides read TGTGCCAGCCAGCCCGGTAACGGCCGTGCCAGGGGGTGGATAGGCTACACCTTC. Its protein is CASQPGNGRARGWIGYTF.

The chain couples TRBV19 to TRBJ2-7, with D possibly being TRBD1 (6 bases). This CDR3 has 16 amino acids. The germline CDR1 and CDR2 sequences are LNHDA and SQIVND (reference sequence). Trimming took off 2 bases at V and 1 base at J, with 15 bases between the two ends. The CDR3: CASSISGTPGSYEQYF. The DNA of the CDR3 is TGTGCCAGTAGTATAAGTGGGACACCAGGATCCTACGAGCAGTACTTC.

J is TRBJ2-5 and V is TRBV5-1, with D maybe TRBD2 (6 bases). This CDR3 has 16 amino acids. V was cut by 7 bases and J by 5 bases, with 24 bases left in between. Germline V lookup: CDR1 SGHRS, CDR2 YFSETQ. The CDR3 sequence: CASQAGTATRGETQYF. The CDR3 coding sequence is TGCGCCAGCCAGGCGGGGACGGCCACCCGAGGGGAGACCCAGTACTTC.

This chain connects TRBV4-1 to TRBJ1-2; D not resolved. CDR1 is MGHRA and CDR2 is YSYEKL in the germline V gene. The CDR3 is made up of 14 amino acids. V was pared by 0 bases and J by 4 bases, with 9 bases between. CDR3 sequence reads: CASSQDNNAYGYTF. The CDR3 DNA follows: TGCGCCAGCAGCCAAGATAACAACGCCTATGGCTACACCTTC.

This clone has a single count. The chain joins TRBV9 to TRBJ1-1; no clear D gene. The CDR3 runs to 13 residues. Germline V gives CDR1 SGDLS, CDR2 YYNGEE. V gave up 1 base and J gave up 1 base, with 5 bases separating them. The CDR3 spells CASSVQENTEAFF. The CDR3 coding sequence is TGTGCCAGCAGCGTACAGGAGAACACTGAAGCTTTCTTT.

This chain uses TRBV7-2 with TRBJ1-5; D possibly corresponds to TRBD1 (6 bases). V lost 4 bases and J 6 bases, leaving 16 bases between the germline ends. The CDR3 spans 15 residues. The V gene's germline CDR1 is SGHTA and CDR2 FQGNSA. The DNA for the CDR3 is TGTGCCAGCAGCTCCGTCGGGACATCGTCTCAGCCCCAGCATTTT. Its translation is CASSSVGTSSQPQHF.

The rearrangement uses TRBV5-1 and TRBJ1-3; possible D gene TRBD1, 5 bases. Germline lookup yields CDR1 SGHRS and CDR2 YFSETQ. This CDR3 is 15 amino acids long. The V end lost 5 bases, the J end lost 0 bases, and 12 bases lay between the germline ends. The CDR3 sequence: CASRQGDFSGNTIYF. The CDR3 DNA follows: TGCGCCAGCAGGCAGGGTGACTTCTCTGGAAACACCATATATTTT.

The genes are TRBV19 and TRBJ2-7; D is possibly TRBD1 (5 bases). The CDR3 is made up of 14 amino acids. CDR1 and CDR2 from the germline V gene are LNHDA and SQIVND (reference sequence). The ends were cut back, 10 bases at V and 2 bases at J, with 18 bases in the middle. For the CDR3, the DNA is TGTGCCACTCGTCAGGGCTTGTCTACCTACGAGCAGTACTTC. Residues: CATRQGLSTYEQYF.

This clone was counted a single time. The chain carries TRBV6-6 and TRBJ1-2; 10 bases agree with TRBD1. V shed 6 bases and J 4 bases; nucleotides not matched to a gene: 8. The CDR3 consists of 15 residues. Germline V gives CDR1 MNHNY, CDR2 SVGAGI (reference sequence). CDR3 amino acids: CASSQGQGKSYGYTF. The DNA of the CDR3 is TGTGCCAGCAGCCAGGGACAGGGGAAGAGCTATGGCTACACCTTC.

This clone was counted between two and nine times. This CDR3 is CASSKGQGPYEQYF. The DNA for the CDR3 is TGTGCCAGCAGTAAGGGACAGGGCCCCTACGAGCAGTACTTC. V is TRBV6-5 and J is TRBJ2-7; 9 nucleotides line up with TRBD1. The CDR3 length is 14 residues. Losses at the gene ends were 5 bases for V and 2 bases for J; bases not matched to a gene: 4. Germline V gene lookup returns CDR1 MNHEY and CDR2 SVGAGI.

The gene calls are TRBV4-1 and TRBJ1-1, with D perhaps TRBD1 (6 bases). CDR3 length: 16 residues. V was trimmed by 0 bases and J by 4 bases, leaving 15 bases between them. Germline V gene data show CDR1 as MGHRA and CDR2 as YSYEKL. The CDR3 here is CASSQDHVRGLTEAFF. DNA of the CDR3: TGCGCCAGCAGCCAAGATCACGTCAGGGGCCTCACTGAAGCTTTCTTT.

CDR3: CASSFGGVSGNTIYF. The CDR3 nucleotides are TGTGCCAGCAGCTTCGGGGGGGTATCTGGAAACACCATATATTTT. This rearrangement joins TRBV7-6 to TRBJ1-3, with D perhaps TRBD1 (5 bases). This CDR3 region has 15 residues. Germline V CDR1 and CDR2: SGHVS, FNYEAQ. Trimming removed 3 bases at V and 1 base at J, with 10 bases between.

V and J are TRBV7-2 and TRBJ1-2; 9 nucleotides match TRBD1. CDR1 is SGHTA and CDR2 is FQGNSA in the germline V gene. The J segment lost 3 bases and the V segment lost 2 bases, leaving 1 base of the junction unmatched. The length of the CDR3 is 14 residues. CDR3 sequence (DNA): TGTGCCAGCAGCTTAACAGGGGGCGACTATGGCTACACCTTC. Amino acid sequence: CASSLTGGDYGYTF.

The rearrangement links TRBV15 to TRBJ1-4; D unclear. The V and J ends lost 2 bases and 1 base respectively, with 5 bases between them. The germline V gene has CDR1 LNHNV and CDR2 YYDKDF (reference sequence). This CDR3 spans 14 amino acids. CDR3 protein: CATSRQITNEKLFF. DNA of the CDR3: TGTGCCACCAGCAGACAGATAACTAATGAAAAACTGTTTTTT.

The V and J genes are TRBV9 and TRBJ1-6; D is unclear. From germline, CDR1 is SGDLS and CDR2 YYNGEE. This CDR3 comprises 15 residues. V lost 0 bases and J lost 7, with 11 bases in between. The CDR3: CASSVEEMWNSPLHF. DNA of the CDR3: TGTGCCAGCAGCGTAGAGGAGATGTGGAATTCACCCCTCCACTTT.

On this clone itself: This specimen includes other DNA sequences encoding the same CDR3. The J gene is TRBJ2-7, the V gene TRBV6-5; 9 bases match TRBD1. Germline loops: CDR1 MNHEY, CDR2 SVGAGI. Trimming cost V 6 bases and J 4 bases; bases outside gene matches: 7. The CDR3 covers 14 residues. CDR3 sequence reads: CASSYRDRDYEQYF. CDR3 sequence (DNA): TGTGCCAGCAGCTACCGGGACAGGGATTACGAGCAGTACTTC.

The chain is built from TRBV6-5 and TRBJ1-1; D might be TRBD1 (5 bases). The CDR3 covers 15 residues. V lost 4 bases and J lost 3, with 15 bases in between. CDR1 MNHEY and CDR2 SVGAGI come from the germline V gene. In nucleotides, the CDR3 is TGTGCCAGCAGTTCCACGACAATCAGGGACACTGAAGCTTTCTTT. Translation gives CASSSTTIRDTEAFF.

The CDR3 spells CASSIGGLVDGYTF. In DNA, the CDR3 is TGTGCCAGCTCGATTGGGGGACTGGTCGATGGCTACACCTTC. The chain is built from TRBV28 and TRBJ1-2, with a tentative D call TRBD1 (5 bases). V lost 8 bases, J lost 6 bases, and 19 bases lay in between. Germline CDR1 MDHEN, CDR2 SYDVKM. CDR3 length: 14 amino acids.

The chain links TRBV19 to TRBJ1-5; D gene unclear. Germline CDR1 reads LNHDA; CDR2 reads SQIVND (reference sequence). V lost 5 bases, J lost 0 bases, and 11 bases lay in between. The CDR3 is 15 amino acids. CDR3 loop: CASSAPRYSNQPQHF. CDR3 DNA: TGTGCCAGTAGTGCCCCCCGGTATAGCAATCAGCCCCAGCATTTT.

This CDR3 is CASYRDSNFYGYTF. The CDR3 bases are TGTGCCAGCTATCGGGACAGCAATTTCTATGGCTACACCTTC. The rearrangement joins TRBV10-3 to TRBJ1-2; 7 bases match TRBD1. Germline V gene data show CDR1 as ENHRY and CDR2 as SYGVKD. The junction had 12 bases not matched to a gene; V was cut back by 10 bases and J by 4 bases. CDR3 size: 14 residues.

This clone was observed once. V gene TRBV19 combines with J gene TRBJ1-6; no firm D call. Germline CDR1 LNHDA, CDR2 SQIVND (reference sequence). V was clipped by 6 bases and J by 2 bases, with 11 bases between them. There are 15 residues in the CDR3. The CDR3 DNA is TGTGCCAGTAGACTGACACCAACCTATAATTCACCCCTCCACTTT. Protein sequence: CASRLTPTYNSPLHF.

The V call is TRBV7-2, the J call TRBJ2-2; 7 bases line up with TRBD1. V lost 4 bases, J lost 8 bases, and 4 bases stayed unmatched. CDR1 is SGHTA, CDR2 FQGNSA, per germline. This CDR3 has 13 amino acids. The CDR3 reads CASSSRGRGELFF. In DNA form, the CDR3 reads TGTGCCAGCAGCTCGAGGGGGCGAGGGGAGCTGTTTTTT.

This clone appeared a single time. The rearrangement links TRBV15 to TRBJ1-1; perhaps TRBD1 as D (6 bases). V was clipped by 0 bases and J by 4 bases, with 9 bases between them. Germline CDR1 is LNHNV and CDR2 is YYDKDF (reference sequence). The CDR3 has 14 amino acids. This CDR3 is CATSREGAGTEAFF. The DNA for the CDR3 is TGTGCCACCAGCAGAGAGGGGGCCGGCACTGAAGCTTTCTTT.

This clone was seen a single time. The chain is built from TRBV3-1 (or the pseudogene TRBV3-2) and TRBJ2-1; D is possibly TRBD1 (5 bases). This CDR3 contains 14 residues. The germline CDR1 and CDR2 sequences are LGHDT and YNNKEL (reference sequence). The V end lost 1 base, the J end lost 7 bases, and 11 bases lay between the germline ends. CDR3 protein: CASSQGSQANEQFF. In DNA, the CDR3 is TGTGCCAGCAGCCAAGGCTCACAGGCAAATGAGCAGTTCTTC.

The rearrangement links TRBV6-2 or TRBV6-3 to TRBJ1-5; D is ambiguous. CDR3 length: 19 residues. Germline CDR1 and CDR2: MNHEY and SVGEGT. The V end lost 6 bases, the J end lost 3 bases, and 27 bases lay between the germline ends. The CDR3 nucleotides read TGTGCCAGCAGCTATGTTTCCGGAAGCCGGGGTGGACTCAATCAGCCCCAGCATTTT. Its translation: CASSYVSGSRGGLNQPQHF.

This rearrangement joins TRBV19 to TRBJ1-5; 7 positions match TRBD1. This CDR3 region has 17 residues. Germline V gene lookup returns CDR1 LNHDA and CDR2 SQIVND (reference sequence). The J segment lost 3 bases and the V segment lost 6 bases, leaving 14 bases of the junction unmatched. CDR3 residues: CASRPRQGTWDNQPQHF. The CDR3 DNA reads TGTGCCAGTAGGCCGCGACAGGGAACATGGGACAATCAGCCCCAGCATTTT.

The chain links TRBV7-8 to TRBJ1-3, with D tentatively TRBD1 (6 bases). The CDR3 is made up of 16 amino acids. Germline V CDR1 and CDR2: SGHVS, FQNEAQ. Between the trimmed V and J ends, which lost 4 bases and 0 bases, there was a span of 13 bases. The CDR3 DNA follows: TGTGCCAGCAGCTCAAACAGGGCGAGCTCTGGAAACACCATATATTTT. Its protein is CASSSNRASSGNTIYF. Supplemented by reference TRBV7-8 and TRBJ1-3, the full variable domain reads GAGVSQSPRYKVAKRGQDVALRCDPISGHVSLFWYQQALGQGPEFLTYFQNEAQLDKSGLPSDRFFAERPEGSVSTLKIQRTQQEDSAVYLCASSSNRASSGNTIYFGEGSWLTVV.

The chain combines TRBV15 with TRBJ2-7; TRBD2 is a possible D gene (6 bases). CDR1 and CDR2 from the germline V gene are LNHNV and YYDKDF (reference sequence). This CDR3 is 14 amino acids long. The ends were cut back, 3 bases at V and 1 base at J, with 10 bases in the middle. CDR3 residues: CATSSGSRSYEQYF. The CDR3 DNA follows: TGTGCCACCAGCAGCGGGAGTAGGTCCTACGAGCAGTACTTC.